This T cell receptor beta chain was obtained from a study of blood T cell repertoires in COVID-19 (dated by TCRdb to 2020 to 2021). Regarding the study in general: Collaborator samples came from the United States, Italy and Spain and covered acute and convalescent phases of COVID-19. The prospective study material was composed of cDNA or gDNA derived from T cells, B-cell-depleted T cells, or PBMCs. Subjects who had been exposed to COVID-19, were actively infected with it, or had recovered from it provided the deeply sampled blood TCRbeta repertoires that made up the dataset. A freely available public database, intended as a resource for researchers studying the immune response to SARS-CoV-2, is where the repertoires were released. The samples were drawn from the first 160 participants of the ongoing ImmuneRACE study and from under 1,500 subjects provided by 6 global collaborators. Sample metadata almost always included a de-identified subject ID, COVID-19 status, age in years and sex. Where HLA class I and class II types were available, the types were taken from metadata supplied by the sample provider, not from assay-based typing.

The CDR3 has 16 amino acids, counting the end cysteine and phenylalanine. Of all the DNA, just the CDR3 is kept, 48 bases in frame from base 1. Reading the germline V gene gives CDR1 SGHRS and CDR2 YFSETQ. A distance of 16 bases separates the germline ends of V and J, which lose 4 bases and 3 bases respectively. TCRbeta CDR3 regions were amplified from genomic DNA by means of the immunoSEQ Assay, a bias-controlled multiplex PCR. The study's own analysis went as follows. Nucleated cell counts per sample were estimated from amplification of reference gene primers within the assay. To quantify the absolute abundance of each unique TCRbeta CDR3 rearrangement, sequence reads were collapsed and filtered. Productive Simpson clonality was computed per sample as the square root of Simpson's diversity index over productive rearrangements. Drawn from immuneACCESS, this table holds only the in-frame rearrangements with V and J called that TCRdb kept. Clones are partly lost; checked studies trace under half to an unresolved V gene and leave the rest unexplained. V and J calls and clone size come straight from that table; D and trimming were deduced from the DNA. The sample table shows about 200,000 clones, and roughly nine tenths are seen once. The ten top clones hold 20% to 25% of the sample.

About this clone itself: Its antigen specificity is not known. Base qualities were left out, and no much larger clone turns up one base away.

Each collaborating institution followed its own protocols to collect whole blood in K2EDTA tubes. For TCRbeta analysis, collaborators shipped samples in one of three forms: frozen whole blood, isolated PBMCs, or DNA extracted from either of those sample types. Study-wide conclusions, independent of this receptor: How much clinical and demographic metadata was included differed by source and by participant, and the metadata was provided uncurated.

The receptor was isolated from a man aged 60 to 69 with active or convalescent COVID-19. The rearranged segments are TRBV5-1 and TRBJ1-4; TRBD1 is a weak D gene call, 5 bases matching. Sequenced: peripheral blood. The CDR3 corresponds to CASSIGFQGSNEKLFF. The nucleotide sequence reads as follows: TGCGCCAGCAGCATTGGATTCCAGGGATCTAATGAAAAACTGTTTTTT.